The rows below give T cell receptor beta chains drawn from one sample of a study of T cells in Graves' hyperthyroidism and ophthalmopathy. TCRdb reprocessed the multiplex PCR reads via MiXCR and lists one record per CDR3 protein. The data show 350,000 to 500,000 distinct CDR3 sequences, roughly an eighth seen once. The sequencing input was blood. The receptors stem from a woman between 18 and 30 years old with Graves' hyperthyroidism. CDR3s include the opening cysteine and the closing phenylalanine or tryptophan. A D gene is named only where the DNA matches it firmly. Not all rows give a size; the values are once, few, many and, for expanded clones, a class.

v_call	d_call	j_call	clone_size	cdr3_aa	cdr3_nt
TRBV27	-	TRBJ2-7	-	CASSPGLGGSYEQYF	TGTGCCAGCAGCCCTGGACTAGGGGGCTCCTACGAGCAGTACTTC
TRBV28	TRBD1	TRBJ2-3	few	CASSLRPQGVDTQYF	TGTGCCAGCAGTTTAAGGCCCCAGGGGGTGGATACGCAGTATTTT
TRBV7-9	TRBD2	TRBJ2-7	many	CASSLAAGRLGEQYF	TGTGCCAGCAGCTTAGCAGCCGGGAGGTTAGGCGAGCAGTACTTC
TRBV12-3/TRBV12-4	-	TRBJ2-2	many	CASSLWRGEWANTGELFF	TGTGCCAGCAGTTTATGGCGGGGCGAGTGGGCGAACACCGGGGAGCTGTTTTTT
TRBV20-1	TRBD1	TRBJ1-4	-	CSAKPGTGLGRGLFF	TGCAGTGCGAAGCCAGGGACAGGACTAGGTCGTGGACTGTTTTTT
TRBV7-2	TRBD2	TRBJ2-5	many	CASSLDRTSGSFQETQYF	TGTGCCAGCAGCTTAGATCGGACTAGCGGGAGTTTTCAAGAGACCCAGTACTTC
TRBV4-1	TRBD2	TRBJ2-7	-	CASSQVGTGGSPYEQYF	TGCGCCAGCAGCCAAGTGGGAACCGGCGGGAGCCCGTACGAGCAGTACTTC
TRBV7-2	-	TRBJ2-7	many	CASSLGPTPEQYF	TGTGCCAGCAGCTTGGGCCCTACACCCGAGCAGTACTTC
TRBV29-1	TRBD1	TRBJ2-7	many	CSVEDGVGTGPYEQYF	TGCAGCGTTGAAGATGGGGTCGGGACAGGACCCTACGAGCAGTACTTC
TRBV28	-	TRBJ1-4	many	CASSFFDLATNEKLFF	TGTGCCAGCAGTTTTTTCGATCTTGCAACTAATGAAAAACTGTTTTTT